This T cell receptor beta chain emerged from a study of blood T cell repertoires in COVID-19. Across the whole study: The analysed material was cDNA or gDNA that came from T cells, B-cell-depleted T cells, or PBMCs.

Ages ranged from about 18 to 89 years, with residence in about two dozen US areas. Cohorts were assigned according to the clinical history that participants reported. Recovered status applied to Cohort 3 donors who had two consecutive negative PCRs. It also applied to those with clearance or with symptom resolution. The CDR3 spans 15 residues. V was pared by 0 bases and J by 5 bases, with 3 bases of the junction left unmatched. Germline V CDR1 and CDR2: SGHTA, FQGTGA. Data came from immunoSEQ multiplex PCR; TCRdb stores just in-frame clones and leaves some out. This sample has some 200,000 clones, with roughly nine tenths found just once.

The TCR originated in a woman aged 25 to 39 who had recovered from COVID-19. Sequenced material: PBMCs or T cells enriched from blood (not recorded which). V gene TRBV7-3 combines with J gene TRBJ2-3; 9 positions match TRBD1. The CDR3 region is CASSLTRTGVDTQYF. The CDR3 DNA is TGTGCCAGCAGCTTAACCCGGACAGGGGTAGATACGCAGTATTTT.